This T cell receptor (beta chain) was sequenced for a study of CD8 T cells in ankylosing spondylitis. From the 5' RACE reads, TCRdb called clonotypes with MiXCR, one entry per CDR3 protein. The table has about 450,000 distinct CDR3 sequences, about 25% seen once. Study-wide results and caveats: A TCR beta motif made of fewer than 10 highly homologous variants seemed typical of ankylosing spondylitis blood. Some of these motif variants have turned up before, in reports on reactive arthritis synovial fluid and blood.

As for this clonotype: Its antigen is unidentified.

This CDR3 comprises 15 residues. V was pared by 2 bases and J by 4 bases, with 12 bases between. Germline-derived CDR1 and CDR2 are KGHSH and LQKENI. The chain couples TRBV18 to TRBJ2-1; D might be TRBD2 (6 bases). Sequences were obtained from blood, either unsorted or a sorted T cell fraction (not recorded which). This clonotype was sampled from a male donor with ankylosing spondylitis. CDR3 protein: CASSPRASEYNEQFF. In DNA, the CDR3 is TGTGCCAGCTCACCAAGGGCTAGCGAATACAATGAGCAGTTCTTC.